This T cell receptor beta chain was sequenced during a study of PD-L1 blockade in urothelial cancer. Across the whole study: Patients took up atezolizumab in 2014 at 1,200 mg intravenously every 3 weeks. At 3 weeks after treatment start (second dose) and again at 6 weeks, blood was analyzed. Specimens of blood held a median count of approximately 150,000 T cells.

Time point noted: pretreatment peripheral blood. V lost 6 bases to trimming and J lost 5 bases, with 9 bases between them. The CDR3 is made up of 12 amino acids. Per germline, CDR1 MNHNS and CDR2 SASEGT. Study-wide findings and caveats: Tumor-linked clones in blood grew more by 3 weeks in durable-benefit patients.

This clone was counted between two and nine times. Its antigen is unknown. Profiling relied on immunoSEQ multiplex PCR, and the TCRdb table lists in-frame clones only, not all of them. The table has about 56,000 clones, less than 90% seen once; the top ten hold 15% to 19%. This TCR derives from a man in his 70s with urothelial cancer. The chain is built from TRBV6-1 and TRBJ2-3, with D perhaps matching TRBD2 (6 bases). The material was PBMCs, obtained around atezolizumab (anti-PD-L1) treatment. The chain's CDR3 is CASSPGLDTQYF. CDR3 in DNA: TGTGCCAGCAGCCCGGGACTAGATACGCAGTATTTT.